This entry features one TCR beta chain sequence. The antigen it binds to is not known. Per-nucleotide qualities are absent, and no much larger clonotype sits a single base away. CD8 naive samples were CD45RO-negative cells positively selected for CCR7, giving a CD45RA+CCR7+ population that excluded TemRA cells. The donors were healthy, HIV-negative adults who had no recently reported acute infections or vaccinations. Every donor was a Caucasian adult living in Nashville, Tennessee, USA. After blood collection by leukapheresis, PBMCs were isolated using Ficoll-Histopaque density gradient centrifugation and then cryopreserved in the vapor phase of liquid nitrogen. Analytical flow cytometry was used to check the purity and quantity of each magnetically sorted T cell population. Genomic DNA was isolated from every sorted fraction and measured by UV absorbance on a Nanodrop 2000c. The sample is drawn from a study of shared clonotypes between healthy human individuals (dated by TCRdb to 2018 to 2020). In terms of the full investigation: A few men and a couple of women, aged 18 to 49 years, made up the cohort. To increase sequencing depth and limit assay-specific biases, different laboratories used diverse techniques to prepare libraries and sequence TCR repertoires. Each donor's leukapheresis produced roughly between roughly 0.94 and 9.5 billion PBMCs. For each donor, CD4 naive and CD4 memory were each given three plates, CD8 naive was given two plates, and CD8 memory was given one plate. The study deeply sequenced blood TCR repertoires of about 5 healthy adults to estimate repertoire size and the extent of clonotype sharing between individuals.

What the study reported, not specific to this receptor: Sampling was restricted to blood, and TCR repertoires in tissues likely differ from the TCR repertoires found in blood. Pairwise subsampling led to the expectation that sequencing depth would affect the degree of clonotype sharing among donors. Estimated clonotype richness was generally larger for naive than for memory subsets. Compared with non-shared clonotypes, the clonotypes found in all four sorted-subset donors had higher generation probabilities. Roughly 5.2% of naive CD4, 3.5% of naive CD8, about 2.5% of memory CD4, and about 0.4% of memory CD8 clonotypes were shared across several donors. The genetic and exposure-history diversity represented was limited by the small number of donors. Rarefaction of sorted-subset datasets indicated incomplete sequencing despite the large sequencing depth.

Using the deep immunoSEQ assay, multiplex PCR amplified TCR CDR3 regions from genomic DNA. Extracted genomic DNA from each cell subset was spread evenly across all wells of several immunoSEQ 96-well plates, with each plate serving as a replicate. For sorted subsets, around 0.2 ug of genomic DNA, equivalent to around 30,000 T cell genomes, went into each replicate PCR. Purified libraries were quantified with a Qubit 3.0 fluorometer, sized on a Bioanalyzer 2100, and re-quantified with the KAPA Library Quantification kit. Every immunoSEQ 96-well plate was sequenced on a separate single-read 150-cycle Illumina NextSeq 550 flow cell. The authors' pipeline ran thus. Because the immunoSEQ output included only junctional sequences and no quality scores, the filtering could not be the same as the filtering used for full-length reads. Sequences were annotated with PyIR, a Python wrapper for IgBLAST v1.9, and V/J genes and CDR3 were assigned using IMGT germline references. Any read was removed if the V/J assignment was weak (E-value above 1e-6), the CDR3 was missing, or the read contained stop codons, out-of-frame junctions, or ambiguous translated residues. V3J clonotypes were defined by identical inferred V gene, J gene, and CDR3 amino acid sequence. Percentage overlap between repertoires was calculated by dividing the number of shared unique clonotypes by the size of the smaller repertoire. Richness of each repertoire was evaluated using RTK rarefaction, the Chao1 estimator, and Recon v2.1 estimates of unobserved clonotypes. For all TCRbeta clonotypes obtained by the gDNA method from several donors, generation probabilities were computed with OLGA. Imported from immuneACCESS, the table was reduced by TCRdb to in-frame sequences with V and J called. These copies leave out some clones; in studies compared against another copy, an unresolved V gene accounts for under half, and the cause of the remainder is not known. V, J and clone size are taken as reported in that table, and D and trimming were inferred from the DNA itself. In this sample the table shows about 2 million clones, about 95% of which occur a single time. The ten top clones hold roughly 1.2% of the sample.

CDR1 and CDR2 are read off the germline V gene as SGHVS and FQNEAQ. V is reduced by 1 base and J by 6 bases, leaving a spacing of 12 bases between them. The CDR3 measures 15 amino acids from cysteine to phenylalanine. Just CDR3 DNA is preserved here, 45 bases in frame from base 1. Recombination joined TRBV7-8 with TRBJ1-4; possibly the D gene is TRBD1, per 5 matching bases. Sequenced sample: naive CD8+ T cells sorted from blood. According to the study, the label for this sample's cell subset or site signals: CD45RA+CCR7+. This receptor was obtained from a man aged 18-30 years in good health. In nucleotide form, the sequence is TGTGCCAGCAGCTTAGTCGACAGACACGATGAAAAACTGTTTTTT. Its protein reads: CASSLVDRHDEKLFF.